The 9 T cell receptor beta chains below all came from one sample that was sequenced in a study of blood T cell repertoires in COVID-19. Assay used: immunoSEQ multiplex PCR; TCRdb lists only in-frame clones, some missing. The sample carries roughly 190,000 clones, about 90% recorded once. The material sequenced was peripheral blood. Receptors were obtained from a woman aged 60-75 years with COVID-19, enrolled during active disease.

CDR3 in DNA: TGTGCCAGCAGCCGTCCACTAACAGCGGGAGGGTCCCGCACAGATACGCAGTATTTT. Its protein product is CASSRPLTAGGSRTDTQYF. This chain connects TRBV7-9 to TRBJ2-3, with TRBD2 matching 10 bases. The CDR3 contains 19 residues. Germline loops: CDR1 SEHNR, CDR2 FQNEAQ (reference sequence). The V gene end was trimmed by 5 bases and the J gene end by 1 base; junction bases not matched to a gene: 15.

A few counts support this clone. The V and J genes are TRBV19 and TRBJ1-5, with no clear D. The CDR3 has 12 residues. V lost 7 bases, J lost 3 bases, and 7 bases lay in between. Germline V gene lookup returns CDR1 LNHDA and CDR2 SQIVND (reference sequence). The CDR3, as DNA: TGTGCCAGTAACGCGGACAATCAGCCCCAGCATTTT. Translating gives CASNADNQPQHF.

The chain has TRBV18 and TRBJ1-4; 7 bases line up with TRBD1. This CDR3 region has 14 residues. V was clipped by 10 bases and J by 7 bases; unmatched bases: 12. Looked up from germline, CDR1 is KGHSH and CDR2 is LQKENI. DNA for the CDR3: TGTGCCACCGGACCGGGACAGAGGGGTGAAAAACTGTTTTTT. Protein product: CATGPGQRGEKLFF. The whole variable domain, filled in from reference TRBV18 and TRBJ1-4, reads NAGVMQNPRHLVRRRGQEARLRCSPMKGHSHVYWYRQLPEEGLKFMVYLQKENIIDESGMPKERFSAEFPKEGPSILRIQQVVRGDSAAYFCATGPGQRGEKLFFGSGTQLSVL.

This sequence joins TRBV30 and TRBJ1-1, with TRBD1 matching over 8 bases. Germline V gene lookup returns CDR1 GTSNPN and CDR2 SVGIG (reference sequence). V trimming: 4 bases; J trimming: 9 bases; junction bases outside the gene matches: 10. This CDR3 is built from 13 residues. CDR3 bases: TGTGCCTGGAATCGGGACAGGAGGCTTCAAGCTTTCTTT. This gives the protein CAWNRDRRLQAFF.

This clone was picked up one time. The chain uses TRBV28 and TRBJ1-1; possibly TRBD1 for D (6 bases). From germline, CDR1 is MDHEN and CDR2 SYDVKM. Trimming took off 8 bases at V and 0 bases at J, with 13 bases between the two ends. This CDR3 contains 14 residues. CDR3 sequence: CASLDRRLNTEAFF. In DNA form, the CDR3 reads TGTGCCAGCCTTGACAGGCGGCTGAACACTGAAGCTTTCTTT.

This clone has a handful of counts. The chain carries TRBV27 and TRBJ1-6; 8 bases are a match to TRBD1. CDR1 and CDR2 from the germline V gene are MNHEY and SMNVEV (reference sequence). V lost 4 bases, J lost 2 bases, and 13 bases stayed unmatched. The CDR3 is 19 amino acids. CDR3 in amino acids: CASSSHSWTGKAYNSPLHF. CDR3 sequence (DNA): TGTGCCAGCAGTTCCCACTCCTGGACAGGGAAGGCCTATAATTCACCCCTCCACTTT.

The J gene is TRBJ2-7, the V gene TRBV5-1; the D gene is possibly TRBD1 (6 bases). The CDR3 has 14 amino acids. Per germline, CDR1 SGHRS and CDR2 YFSETQ. V was cut by 1 base and J by 9 bases, with 17 bases left in between. CDR3 protein: CASSLNRDKSLQYF. The DNA of the CDR3 is TGCGCCAGCAGCTTGAATCGGGACAAGAGTTTGCAGTACTTC. Filled out from reference TRBV5-1 and TRBJ2-7, the complete variable domain reads KAGVTQTPRYLIKTRGQQVTLSCSPISGHRSVSWYQQTPGQGLQFLFEYFSETQRNKGNFPGRFSGRQFSNSRSEMNVSTLELGDSALYLCASSLNRDKSLQYFGPGTRLTVT.

The genes are TRBV6-2 or TRBV6-3 and TRBJ2-3; maybe TRBD1 (5 bases). The germline V and J ends were trimmed by 6 bases and 2 bases, with 18 bases remaining between them. The CDR3 is made up of 16 amino acids. Germline loops: CDR1 MNHEY, CDR2 SVGEGT. CDR3 DNA sequence: TGTGCCAGCAGCAGGGTCAGGGTGGGTCCCACAGATACGCAGTATTTT. This sequence encodes CASSRVRVGPTDTQYF.

V usage is TRBV24-1 and J usage is TRBJ1-1; TRBD1 aligns across 8 bases. CDR1 and CDR2 (germline): KGHDR, SFDVKD. V was pared by 7 bases and J by 1 base, with 1 base of the junction left unmatched. The CDR3 loop spans 13 amino acids. The CDR3 bases are TGTGCCACCAGGGACAGGGCGAACACTGAAGCTTTCTTT. Protein: CATRDRANTEAFF.